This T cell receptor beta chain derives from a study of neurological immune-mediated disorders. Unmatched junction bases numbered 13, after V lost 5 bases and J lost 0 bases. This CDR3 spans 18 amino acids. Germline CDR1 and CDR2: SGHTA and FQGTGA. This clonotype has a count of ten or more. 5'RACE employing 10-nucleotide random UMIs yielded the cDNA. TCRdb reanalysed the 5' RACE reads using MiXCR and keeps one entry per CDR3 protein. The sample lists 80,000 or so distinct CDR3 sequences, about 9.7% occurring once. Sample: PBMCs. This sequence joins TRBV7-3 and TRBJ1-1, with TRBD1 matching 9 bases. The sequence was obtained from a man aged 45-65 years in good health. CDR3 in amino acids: CASSLRPGQGWMNTEAFF. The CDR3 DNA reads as TGTGCCAGCAGCCTTCGACCGGGACAGGGATGGATGAACACTGAAGCTTTCTTT.